The following is a T cell receptor beta chain sequence with its context. The target antigen is unknown. 5'RACE template switching generated TCR cDNA, adding a universal primer site and UMIs. TCRdb recomputed calls from the 5' RACE reads with MiXCR, one row per CDR3 protein. The data hold approximately 160,000 distinct CDR3 sequences, with approximately 9.9% observed a single time. The data originate from a study of T cells after yellow fever vaccination. The study, taken as a whole, reports: Reappearing after the booster were most of the clones from primary vaccination (almost 97% CD4, approximately 85% CD8). CD4 and CD8 compartments shared a small share of clonotypes, likely from convergent recombination.

The clonotype originates from a young man who received the YFV17D yellow fever vaccine. The sample in question was CD8+ T cells sorted from PBMCs, obtained 45 days after the yellow fever booster vaccination.

CDR3 protein: CASSPMDGLDEQYF. Written as DNA, the CDR3 is TGCGCCAGCAGCCCAATGGACGGTCTTGATGAGCAGTACTTC. V gene TRBV5-1 combines with J gene TRBJ2-7; D not resolved. The germline gives CDR1 SGHRS, CDR2 YFSETQ. The CDR3 is 14 amino acids. Trimming left V 4 bases short and J 7 bases short, with 18 bases between.